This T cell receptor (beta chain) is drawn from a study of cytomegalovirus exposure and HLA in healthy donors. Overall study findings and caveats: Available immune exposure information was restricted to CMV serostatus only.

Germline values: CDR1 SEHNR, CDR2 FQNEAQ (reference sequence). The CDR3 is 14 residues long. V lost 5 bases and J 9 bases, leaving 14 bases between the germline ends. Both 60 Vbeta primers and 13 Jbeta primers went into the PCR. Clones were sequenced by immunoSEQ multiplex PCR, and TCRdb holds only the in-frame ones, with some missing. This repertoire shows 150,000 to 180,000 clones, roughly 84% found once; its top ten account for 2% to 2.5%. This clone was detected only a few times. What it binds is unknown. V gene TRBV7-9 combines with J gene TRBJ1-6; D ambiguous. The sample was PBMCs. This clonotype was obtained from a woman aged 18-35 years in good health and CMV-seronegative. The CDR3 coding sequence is TGTGCCAGCAGCCCCCAGGTTTTAGGTTCACCCCTCCACTTT. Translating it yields CASSPQVLGSPLHF.